The TCR beta chain described here comes from a study of cytomegalovirus exposure and HLA in healthy donors. With V trimmed by 3 bases and J by 4 bases, 6 bases remained unmatched. CDR1 and CDR2 (germline): SGHVS, FQNEAQ. The CDR3 covers 15 residues. Amplification used 60 Vbeta primers and 13 Jbeta primers. The method was immunoSEQ multiplex PCR; TCRdb's version includes in-frame clones alone and lacks a portion of them. The data show 100,000 to 120,000 clones, more than 75% seen once. The V and J genes are TRBV7-8 and TRBJ1-3, with 7 nucleotides matching TRBD1. The TCR sequence derives from a middle-aged man in good health and CMV-seronegative. Sequenced sample: PBMCs. DNA for the CDR3: TGTGCCAGCAGCTTCCCGACAGGGAGAGGAAACACCATATATTTT. This encodes CASSFPTGRGNTIYF.